This T cell receptor (beta chain) was sequenced for a study of regulatory T cells in long-lasting Graves disease. Arm-PCR of CDR3 regions and iRepertoire HTBI primers were the basis on which TCR beta libraries were built. TCRdb redid the calling of the multiplex PCR reads with MiXCR, one entry per CDR3 protein. Of some 500,000 distinct CDR3 sequences listed, around an eighth are singletons. The time point: newly diagnosed GD, antithyroid drugs for less than 3 months. TCR sequences were obtained from RNA taken from PBMCs. The length of the CDR3 is 15 residues. Trimming cost V 2 bases and J 7 bases, with 14 bases left between them. In germline, CDR1 is SGHVS, CDR2 FNYEAQ. Another study also made use of these data, one on T cells in Graves' hyperthyroidism and ophthalmopathy.

This specimen consisted of peripheral blood mononuclear cells (PBMCs), obtained at new diagnosis, from a patient treated with antithyroid drugs. This rearrangement joins TRBV7-6 to TRBJ2-2; D not certain. The receptor was isolated from a man under 40 with Graves disease. The DNA for the CDR3 is TGTGCCAGCAGCTTAAGTCAAGGGCCCAACGGGGAGCTGTTTTTT. Its protein is CASSLSQGPNGELFF.